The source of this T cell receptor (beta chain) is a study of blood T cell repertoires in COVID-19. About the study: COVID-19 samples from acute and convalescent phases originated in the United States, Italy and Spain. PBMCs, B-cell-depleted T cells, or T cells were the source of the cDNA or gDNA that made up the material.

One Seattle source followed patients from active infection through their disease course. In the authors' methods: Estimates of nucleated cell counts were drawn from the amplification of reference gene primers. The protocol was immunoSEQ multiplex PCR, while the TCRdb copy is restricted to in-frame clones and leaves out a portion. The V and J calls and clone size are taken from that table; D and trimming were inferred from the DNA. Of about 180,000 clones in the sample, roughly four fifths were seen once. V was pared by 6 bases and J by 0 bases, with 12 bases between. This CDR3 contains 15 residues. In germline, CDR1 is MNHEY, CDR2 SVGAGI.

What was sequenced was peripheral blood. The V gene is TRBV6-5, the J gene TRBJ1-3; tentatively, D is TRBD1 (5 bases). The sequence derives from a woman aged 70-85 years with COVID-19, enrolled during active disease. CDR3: CASSRGLDSGNTIYF. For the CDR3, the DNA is TGTGCCAGCAGCCGGGGACTCGACTCTGGAAACACCATATATTTT.